This T cell receptor beta chain comes out of a study of CD8+ T cells in alopecia areata. In alopecia areata patients, both lesional scalp punch biopsies and peripheral blood were collected. CD4+ and CD8+ T cells were sorted from PBMCs. The CDR3 is 14 amino acids. Per the germline V gene, CDR1 is SGDLS and CDR2 is YYNGEE. Trimming left V 0 bases short and J 2 bases short, with 6 bases between. For this clone: Its antigen is unknown.

cDNA serving as the sequencing template came from extracted, reverse transcribed RNA. Profiled with immunoSEQ multiplex PCR; TCRdb holds only in-frame clones, not every one. The sample carries around 140,000 clones, 40% to 55% recorded once. Study-wide points: Clonality exceeded that of normal scalp in lesional scalp, most notably in alopecia totalis/universalis. Sequence data from scalp samples additionally include resident alphabeta T cells of normal skin.

This TCR was recovered from a human donor with alopecia areata. The specimen comprised CD4+ T cells sorted from blood, sampled at week 0. The rearrangement joins TRBV9 to TRBJ2-1, with D uncertain. CDR3 sequence: CASSVGGTYNEQFF. CDR3 DNA sequence: TGTGCCAGCAGCGTAGGAGGTACCTACAATGAGCAGTTCTTC.